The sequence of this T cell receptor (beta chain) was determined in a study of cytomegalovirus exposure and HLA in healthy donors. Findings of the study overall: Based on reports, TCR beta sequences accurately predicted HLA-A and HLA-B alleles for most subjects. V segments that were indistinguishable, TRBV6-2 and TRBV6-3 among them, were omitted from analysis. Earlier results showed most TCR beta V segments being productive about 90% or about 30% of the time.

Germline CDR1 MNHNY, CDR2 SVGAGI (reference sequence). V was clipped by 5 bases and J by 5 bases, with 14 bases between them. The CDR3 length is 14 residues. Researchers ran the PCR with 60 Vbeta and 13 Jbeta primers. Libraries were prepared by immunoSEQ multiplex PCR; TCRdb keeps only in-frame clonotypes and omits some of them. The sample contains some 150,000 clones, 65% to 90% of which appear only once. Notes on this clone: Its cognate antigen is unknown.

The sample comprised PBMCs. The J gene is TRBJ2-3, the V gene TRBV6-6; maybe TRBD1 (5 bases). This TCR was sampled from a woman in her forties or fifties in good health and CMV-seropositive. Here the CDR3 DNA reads TGTGCCAGCAGTCATCGCCTAGGGGTAGATACGCAGTATTTT. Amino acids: CASSHRLGVDTQYF.